A single sample is the source of the 14 T cell receptor beta chains below, sequenced in a study of blood T cell repertoires in COVID-19. Profiling relied on immunoSEQ multiplex PCR, and the TCRdb table lists in-frame clones only, not all of them. The sample records 200,000 to 250,000 clones, around 83% being singletons. The sequenced sample was PBMCs or T cells enriched from blood (not recorded which). These receptors all come from a woman aged 40 to 50 who had recovered from COVID-19.

The CDR3, as DNA: TGTGCCAGCAGTGTTGTCCGGTCCATAGGACTGATGAAGACTTCTTTGGGGAAAAACATTCAGTACTTC. It encodes CASSVVRSIGLMKTSLGKNIQYF. This chain links TRBV2 with TRBJ2-4; possibly TRBD2 for D (5 bases). The CDR3 runs to 23 residues. Germline lookup yields CDR1 SNHLY and CDR2 FYNNEI. With 4 bases removed from V and 4 bases from J, the gap between germline ends came to 38 bases.

The chain combines TRBV28 with TRBJ2-5, with a possible D match to TRBD1 (5 bases). Trimming took 7 bases from V and 5 from J, leaving 14 bases between them. The CDR3 is 13 residues long. Germline values: CDR1 MDHEN, CDR2 SYDVKM. The CDR3 DNA is TGTGCCAGCAAAGCCTGGGGCGTGGAGACCCAGTACTTC. Protein sequence: CASKAWGVETQYF. Full variable domain (remainder filled in from reference TRBV28 and TRBJ2-5): DVKVTQSSRYLVKRTGEKVFLECVQDMDHENMFWYRQDPGLGLRLIYFSYDVKMKEKGDIPEGYSVSREKKERFSLILESASTNQTSMYLCASKAWGVETQYFGPGTRLLVL.

The V call is TRBV15, the J call TRBJ1-2, with D unresolved. This CDR3 contains 13 residues. Trimming removed 8 bases from V and 0 bases from J, with 10 bases in between. Germline-derived CDR1 and CDR2 are LNHNV and YYDKDF (reference sequence). The CDR3 loop reads CATSMASNYGYTF. The CDR3 DNA reads as TGTGCCACCTCCATGGCCTCTAACTATGGCTACACCTTC.

The chain recombines TRBV6-5 with TRBJ2-3, with 7 bases that match TRBD2. CDR3 length: 14 amino acids. J was trimmed by 13 bases and V by 1 base; bases with no gene match: 11. The germline V gene encodes CDR1 MNHEY and CDR2 SVGAGI. Here the CDR3 DNA reads TGTGCCAGCAGTTACTATCCTCAGCGGGAAGGGAAGTATTTT. Protein: CASSYYPQREGKYF.

The rearrangement uses TRBV24-1 and TRBJ1-5; TRBD1 agrees at 9 bases. The CDR3 has 14 amino acids. The trim removed 10 bases at V and 4 bases at J, leaving 7 bases unmatched. Germline V gene data show CDR1 as KGHDR and CDR2 as SFDVKD. The CDR3 protein is CATRDRAGNQPQHF. In DNA, the CDR3 is TGTGCCACTAGGGACAGGGCGGGAAATCAGCCCCAGCATTTT.

The chain joins TRBV19 to TRBJ2-2, with 7 positions matching TRBD1. V dropped 7 bases and J dropped 7; count of bases not matched to a gene: 9. The germline V gene encodes CDR1 LNHDA and CDR2 SQIVND (reference sequence). This CDR3 contains 14 residues. DNA for the CDR3: TGTGCCAGTACCGAAGACAGGGTTGGCGGGGAGCTGTTTTTT. Amino acid sequence: CASTEDRVGGELFF. Variable domain in full (rest from reference TRBV19 and TRBJ2-2): DGGITQSPKYLFRKEGQNVTLSCEQNLNHDAMYWYRQDPGQGLRLIYYSQIVNDFQKGDIAEGYSVSREKKESFPLTVTSAQKNPTAFYLCASTEDRVGGELFFGEGSRLTVL.

V is TRBV12-3 or TRBV12-4 and J is TRBJ2-2, with 9 nucleotides matching TRBD1. Unmatched junction bases numbered 10, after V lost 10 bases and J lost 13 bases. The CDR3 is 12 residues long. The DNA for the CDR3 is TGTGCCACCAAAAGGGGACAGGGCGGGCTGTTTTTT. Amino acids: CATKRGQGGLFF.

This chain joins TRBV18 and TRBJ2-5, with 12 positions matching TRBD2. CDR1 and CDR2 (germline): KGHSH, LQKENI. The length of the CDR3 is 16 residues. After removal of 5 bases from V and 4 bases from J, the junction contained 8 bases not matched to a gene. This chain's CDR3 is CASSRPLAGGRETQYF. The CDR3 region has the DNA TGTGCCAGCTCAAGACCACTAGCGGGAGGCAGAGAGACCCAGTACTTC.

The chain joins TRBV18 to TRBJ2-1, with 7 positions matching TRBD1. Germline V gene sequence: CDR1 KGHSH, CDR2 LQKENI. This CDR3 region has 13 residues. V dropped 6 bases and J dropped 7; count of bases not matched to a gene: 6. The CDR3 DNA sequence: TGTGCCAGCTCGGAACTACAGGGGAATGAGCAGTTCTTC. This translates into CASSELQGNEQFF.

The chain joins TRBV5-6 to TRBJ1-1, with TRBD1 identical over 8 bases. The CDR3 spans 15 residues. CDR1 is SGHDT and CDR2 is YYEEEE in the germline V gene. Germline trimming cut 0 bases from V and 8 bases from J; bases unmatched to any gene: 9. The CDR3 here is CASSLGLGQEGEAFF. Written as DNA, the CDR3 is TGTGCCAGCAGCTTGGGCCTGGGACAGGAGGGGGAAGCTTTCTTT.

This chain links TRBV5-1 with TRBJ2-3, with D possibly being TRBD2 (5 bases). Germline V CDR1 and CDR2: SGHRS, YFSETQ. V lost 4 bases and J lost 2, with 5 bases in between. The CDR3 runs 12 residues. The CDR3 loop reads CASSLATDTQYF. CDR3 coding DNA: TGCGCCAGCAGCCTAGCCACAGATACGCAGTATTTT.

A word on this clone: The same CDR3 is also encoded by other DNA sequences in this sample. The chain joins TRBV5-6 to TRBJ1-1, with TRBD1 as a possible D gene (6 bases). The V end was cut by 3 bases, the J end by 7 bases, with 7 bases between. Germline loops: CDR1 SGHDT, CDR2 YYEEEE. The CDR3 contains 11 residues. CDR3 sequence reads: CASSSTGEAFF. The CDR3 region has the DNA TGTGCCAGCAGCTCGACAGGTGAAGCTTTCTTT.

The V and J genes are TRBV7-9 and TRBJ2-1; the match to TRBD2 covers 12 bases. Germline V gene sequence: CDR1 SEHNR, CDR2 FQNEAQ (reference sequence). The length of the CDR3 is 17 residues. The ends lost 4 bases at V and 4 bases at J; junction bases unmatched: 8. CDR3 sequence (DNA): TGTGCCAGCAGCTCCCAACCCGGGACTAGCGGGTACAATGAGCAGTTCTTC. It is translated as CASSSQPGTSGYNEQFF. Full variable domain (remainder filled in from reference TRBV7-9 and TRBJ2-1): DTGVSQNPRHKITKRGQNVTFRCDPISEHNRLYWYRQTLGQGPEFLTYFQNEAQLEKSRLLSDRFSAERPKGSFSTLEIQRTEQGDSAMYLCASSSQPGTSGYNEQFFGPGTRLTVL.

The chain links TRBV4-2 to TRBJ1-6; 10 bases agree with TRBD1. The CDR3 length is 20 residues. In germline, CDR1 is LGHNA, CDR2 YNFKEQ. Trimming took 1 base from V and 0 from J; bases not matched to a gene: 9. CDR3 in DNA: TGTGCCAGCAGCCAAGCCGCGACAGGGGGCTCTAGCTCCTATAATTCACCCCTCCACTTT. Translated, it gives CASSQAATGGSSSYNSPLHF.